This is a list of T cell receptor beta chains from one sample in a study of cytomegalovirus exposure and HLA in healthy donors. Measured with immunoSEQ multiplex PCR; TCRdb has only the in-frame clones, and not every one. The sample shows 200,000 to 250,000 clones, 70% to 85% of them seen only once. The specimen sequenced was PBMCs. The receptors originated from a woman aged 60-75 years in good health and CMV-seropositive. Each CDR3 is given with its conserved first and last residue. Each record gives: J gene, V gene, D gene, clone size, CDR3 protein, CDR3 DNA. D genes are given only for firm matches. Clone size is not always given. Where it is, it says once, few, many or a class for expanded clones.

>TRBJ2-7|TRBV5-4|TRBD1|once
CASSGTGNSYEQYF
TGTGCCAGCAGCGGGACAGGGAATTCCTACGAGCAGTACTTC
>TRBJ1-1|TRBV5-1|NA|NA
CASSLDRNTEAFF
TGCGCCAGCAGCTTGGACAGAAACACTGAAGCTTTCTTT
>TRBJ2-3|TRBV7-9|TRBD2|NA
CASSWWGRAKTDTQYF
TGTGCCAGCAGCTGGTGGGGGAGGGCCAAGACAGATACGCAGTATTTT
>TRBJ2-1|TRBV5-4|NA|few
CASSALGAPNNEQFF
TGTGCCAGCAGCGCTTTGGGGGCGCCAAACAATGAGCAGTTCTTC
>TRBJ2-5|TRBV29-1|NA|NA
CSVEGASGGAQYF
TGCAGCGTTGAGGGAGCCTCCGGGGGTGCCCAGTACTTC
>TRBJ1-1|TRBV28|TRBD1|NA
CATTLDREAFF
TGTGCCACCACCCTGGACAGGGAAGCTTTCTTT
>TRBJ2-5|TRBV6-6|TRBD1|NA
CASSRDRGRETQYF
TGTGCCAGCAGCCGGGACAGGGGGCGGGAGACCCAGTACTTC
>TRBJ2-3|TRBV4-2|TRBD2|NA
CASSQEPSGSTDTQYF
TGTGCCAGCAGCCAAGAACCCAGCGGGAGTACAGATACGCAGTATTTT
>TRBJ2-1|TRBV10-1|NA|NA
CASRPNRDLTNEQFF
TGCGCCAGCAGGCCGAACCGGGACTTAACTAATGAGCAGTTCTTC
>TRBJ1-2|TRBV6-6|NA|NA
CASSPDSTYGYTF
TGTGCCAGCAGCCCTGACAGTACCTATGGCTACACCTTC
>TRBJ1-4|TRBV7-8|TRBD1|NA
CASSLASPIRTGEWLPNEKLFF
TGTGCCAGCAGCTTAGCGAGCCCAATTCGGACAGGGGAGTGGTTACCTAATGAAAAACTGTTTTTT
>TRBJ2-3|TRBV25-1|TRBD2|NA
CASGLAGTDTQYF
TGTGCCAGCGGACTAGCGGGCACAGATACGCAGTATTTT
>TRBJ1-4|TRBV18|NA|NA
CASSLDSGEKLFF
TGTGCCAGCTCGCTAGACAGTGGAGAAAAACTGTTTTTT
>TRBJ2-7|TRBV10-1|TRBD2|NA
CASGGTSGIHEQYF
TGCGCCAGCGGGGGGACTAGCGGGATCCACGAGCAGTACTTC
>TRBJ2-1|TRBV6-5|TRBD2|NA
CASKPGLATGYVFF
TGTGCCAGCAAGCCGGGACTAGCAACAGGTTACGTATTCTTC
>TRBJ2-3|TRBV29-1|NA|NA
CSVGEPLLGGNTQYF
TGCAGCGTTGGGGAGCCCTTGCTCGGAGGCAATACGCAGTATTTT
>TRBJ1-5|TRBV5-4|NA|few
CASSPQGSNQPQHF
TGTGCCAGCAGCCCACAGGGATCCAATCAGCCCCAGCATTTT
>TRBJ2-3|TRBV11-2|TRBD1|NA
CASSPQDRGHPDTQYF
TGTGCCAGCAGCCCCCAGGACAGGGGGCATCCAGATACGCAGTATTTT
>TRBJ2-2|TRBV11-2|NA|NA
CASSFFGELFF
TGTGCCAGCAGCTTCTTCGGGGAGCTGTTTTTT
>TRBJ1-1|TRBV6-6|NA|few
CASSRQMRVPEAFF
TGTGCCAGCAGTCGACAAATGCGAGTCCCTGAAGCTTTCTTT
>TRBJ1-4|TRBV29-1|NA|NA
CSVREINEKLFF
TGCAGCGTTCGAGAAATAAATGAAAAACTGTTTTTT
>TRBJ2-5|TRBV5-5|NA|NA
CASSLRLGETQYF
TGTGCCAGCAGCTTGCGCCTCGGGGAGACCCAGTACTTC
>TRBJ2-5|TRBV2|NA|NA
CASTGTSYEQYF
TGTGCCAGCACCGGGACTTCCTATGAGCAGTACTTC
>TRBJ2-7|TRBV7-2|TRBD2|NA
CASSLRVAGNEQYF
TGTGCCAGCAGCTTAAGGGTAGCGGGGAACGAGCAGTACTTC
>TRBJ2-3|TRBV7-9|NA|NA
CASSARQVSTDTQYF
TGTGCCAGCAGCGCCAGACAGGTTTCCACAGATACGCAGTATTTT
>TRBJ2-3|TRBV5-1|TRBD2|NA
CASSDSGGTDTQYF
TGCGCCAGCAGCGACAGCGGGGGCACAGATACGCAGTATTTT
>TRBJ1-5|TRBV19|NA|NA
CASSTFTGTHQPQHF
TGTGCCAGTAGTACCTTCACAGGGACACATCAGCCCCAGCATTTT
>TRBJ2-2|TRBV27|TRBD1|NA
CASSLYARPPGQMKTNTGELFF
TGTGCCAGCAGTTTATATGCCCGACCACCGGGACAGATGAAAACGAACACCGGGGAGCTGTTTTTT
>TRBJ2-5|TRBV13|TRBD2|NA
CASSYKRGGETQYF
TGTGCCAGCAGCTACAAGCGGGGTGGGGAGACCCAGTACTTC
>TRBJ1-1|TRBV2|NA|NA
CASSEDTRARAFF
TGTGCCAGCAGTGAAGACACGCGGGCCCGGGCTTTCTTT
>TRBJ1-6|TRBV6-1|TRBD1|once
CASSPRQGESPLHF
TGTGCCAGCAGCCCCAGACAGGGAGAATCACCCCTCCACTTT
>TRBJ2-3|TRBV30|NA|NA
CAWSGISTDTQYF
TGTGCCTGGAGCGGGATTAGCACAGATACGCAGTATTTT
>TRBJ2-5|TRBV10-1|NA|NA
CASSESGVTKYQETQYF
TGCGCCAGCAGTGAGTCAGGGGTAACTAAGTACCAAGAGACCCAGTACTTC
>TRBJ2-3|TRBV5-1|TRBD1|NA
CASTLGTGRTDTQYF
TGCGCCAGCACCCTAGGGACAGGGCGCACAGATACGCAGTATTTT
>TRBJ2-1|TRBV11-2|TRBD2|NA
CASSLGLRAGGHNEQFF
TGTGCCAGCAGCTTGGGCCTGCGAGCGGGGGGACACAATGAGCAGTTCTTC
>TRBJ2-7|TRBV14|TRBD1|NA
CASSPDRTGDPYERYF
TGTGCCAGCAGCCCCGATAGGACAGGGGATCCCTACGAGCGGTACTTC
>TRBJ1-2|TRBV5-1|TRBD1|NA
CASYPGQGGPYGYTF
TGCGCCAGCTACCCAGGACAGGGTGGCCCCTATGGCTACACCTTC
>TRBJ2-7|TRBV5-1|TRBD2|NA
CASSPGLAGVTYEQYF
TGCGCCAGCAGCCCTGGACTAGCGGGAGTAACCTACGAGCAGTACTTC
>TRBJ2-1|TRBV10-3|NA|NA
CAISISGSVNNEQFF
TGTGCCATCAGTATAAGCGGGTCTGTGAACAATGAGCAGTTCTTC
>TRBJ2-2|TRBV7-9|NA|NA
CASSLPLGRVSNGELFF
TGTGCCAGCAGCCTCCCCCTGGGCAGGGTGTCAAACGGGGAGCTGTTTTTT
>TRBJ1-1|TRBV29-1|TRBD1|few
CSVEEAIEGTGAFF
TGCAGCGTTGAAGAGGCGATTGAGGGGACAGGGGCTTTCTTT
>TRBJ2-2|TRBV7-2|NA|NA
CASRRSLRTDTGELFF
TGTGCCAGCAGACGTTCTCTCCGGACAGACACCGGGGAGCTGTTTTTT
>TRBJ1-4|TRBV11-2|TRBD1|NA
CASSRDRGEKLFF
TGTGCCAGCAGCCGGGACAGGGGGGAAAAACTGTTTTTT
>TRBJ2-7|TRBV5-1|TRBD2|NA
CASSLAVGLAGSYEQYF
TGCGCCAGCAGCTTGGCCGTAGGACTAGCGGGCTCCTACGAGCAGTACTTC
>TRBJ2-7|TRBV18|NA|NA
CASQQGRISYEQYF
TGTGCCAGCCAACAGGGACGGATCTCCTACGAGCAGTACTTC
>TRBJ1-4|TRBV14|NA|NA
CASSLGGRLFF
TGTGCCAGCAGTCTGGGGGGTAGACTGTTTTTT
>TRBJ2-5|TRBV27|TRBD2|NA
CASRKREGETQYF
TGTGCCAGCCGAAAGCGGGAGGGGGAGACCCAGTACTTC
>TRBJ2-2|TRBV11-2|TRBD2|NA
CASRVPSGGAIGELFF
TGTGCCAGCAGGGTTCCTAGCGGGGGGGCTATCGGGGAGCTGTTTTTT
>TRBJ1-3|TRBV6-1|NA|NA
CASRSTGSGNTIYF
TGTGCCAGCAGATCGACAGGATCTGGAAACACCATATATTTT